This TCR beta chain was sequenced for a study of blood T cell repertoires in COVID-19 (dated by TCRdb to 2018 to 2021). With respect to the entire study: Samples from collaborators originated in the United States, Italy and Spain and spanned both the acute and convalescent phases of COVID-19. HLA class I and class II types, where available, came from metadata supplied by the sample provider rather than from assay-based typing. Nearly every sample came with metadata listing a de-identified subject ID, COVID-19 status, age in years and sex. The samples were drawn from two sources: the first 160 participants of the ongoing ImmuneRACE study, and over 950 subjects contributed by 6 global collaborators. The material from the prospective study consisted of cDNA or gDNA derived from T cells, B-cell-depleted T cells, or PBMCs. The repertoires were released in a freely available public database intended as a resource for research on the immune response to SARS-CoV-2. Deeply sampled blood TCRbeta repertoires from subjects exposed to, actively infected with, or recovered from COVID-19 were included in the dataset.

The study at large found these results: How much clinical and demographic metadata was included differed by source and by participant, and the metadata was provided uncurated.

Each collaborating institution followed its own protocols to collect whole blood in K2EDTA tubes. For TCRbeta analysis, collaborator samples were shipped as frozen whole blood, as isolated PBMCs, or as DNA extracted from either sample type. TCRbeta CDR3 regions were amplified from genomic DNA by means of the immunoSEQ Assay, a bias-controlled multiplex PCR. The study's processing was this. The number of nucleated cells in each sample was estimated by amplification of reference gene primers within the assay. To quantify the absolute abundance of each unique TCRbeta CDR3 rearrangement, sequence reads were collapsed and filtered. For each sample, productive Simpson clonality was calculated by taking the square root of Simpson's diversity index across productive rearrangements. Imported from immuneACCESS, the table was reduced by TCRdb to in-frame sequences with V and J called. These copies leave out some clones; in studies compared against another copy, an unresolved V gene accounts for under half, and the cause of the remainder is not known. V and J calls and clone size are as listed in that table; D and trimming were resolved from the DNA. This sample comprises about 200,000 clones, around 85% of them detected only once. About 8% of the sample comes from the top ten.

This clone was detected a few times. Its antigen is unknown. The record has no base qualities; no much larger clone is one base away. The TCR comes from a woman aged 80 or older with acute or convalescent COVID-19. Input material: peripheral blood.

CDR3 loop: CASSGRSGTSGGFPQETQYF. The bases read TGCGCCAGCAGCGGGAGATCGGGGACTAGCGGGGGGTTCCCACAAGAGACCCAGTACTTC. This chain is built from TRBV5-1 and TRBJ2-5, with 15 bases aligning to TRBD2. The junction shows trimming of 4 bases on V and 2 bases on J, and the gene matches do not reach 15 bases of it. The CDR3, from cysteine to phenylalanine, totals 20 residues. The retained sequence is limited to the CDR3, 60 bases, with the frame set at the first base. Per the germline V gene, SGHRS is the CDR1 and YFSETQ is the CDR2.